A single sample gave rise to the 20 T cell receptor beta chains below, sequenced in a study of blood T cell repertoires in COVID-19. Libraries were prepared by immunoSEQ multiplex PCR; TCRdb keeps only in-frame clonotypes and omits some of them. The sample has more than 150,000 clones, about four fifths seen once. Sequences were obtained from peripheral blood. The receptors derive from a woman at least 80 years old with acute or convalescent COVID-19.

The chain is built from TRBV6-6 and TRBJ2-5; 9 bases are a match to TRBD2. The CDR3 extends over 13 amino acids. In germline, CDR1 is MNHNY, CDR2 SVGAGI (reference sequence). V lost 2 bases, J lost 9 bases, and 4 bases stayed unmatched. As DNA, the CDR3 is TGTGCCAGCAGTTACGGGGGGACTAGCCCCCAGTACTTC. Its protein product is CASSYGGTSPQYF.

The rearrangement uses TRBV6-2 or TRBV6-3 and TRBJ1-5; D gene ambiguous. CDR3 size: 18 residues. In germline, CDR1 is MNHEY, CDR2 SVGEGT. Trimming removed 0 bases from V and 0 bases from J, with 15 bases in between. The chain's CDR3 is CASSYSKPRLNSNQPQHF. The CDR3 DNA is TGTGCCAGCAGTTACTCGAAGCCCCGATTGAATAGCAATCAGCCCCAGCATTTT.

CDR3 DNA sequence: TGTGCCAGCAGTTTAAATCGGGCGGGAGGTACGCAGTATTTT. It translates to CASSLNRAGGTQYF. V is TRBV27 and J is TRBJ2-3, with 8 bases fitting TRBD2. V was pared by 2 bases and J by 8 bases, with 6 bases of the junction left unmatched. CDR1 is MNHEY and CDR2 is SMNVEV in the germline V gene (reference sequence). The CDR3 runs 14 residues.

The V call is TRBV9, the J call TRBJ2-5, with TRBD1 matching over 10 bases. Germline CDR1 reads SGDLS; CDR2 reads YYNGEE. There are 15 residues in the CDR3. V was clipped by 4 bases and J by 2 bases; unmatched bases: 5. The CDR3 DNA reads TGTGCCAGCAGCCCCCGGACAGGGGGTCAAGAGACCCAGTACTTC. Translation gives CASSPRTGGQETQYF. Based on the CDR3 plus reference TRBV9 and TRBJ2-5, the full variable domain is DSGVTQTPKHLITATGQRVTLRCSPRSGDLSVYWYQQSLDQGLQFLIQYYNGEERAKGNILERFSAQQFPDLHSELNLSSLELGDSALYFCASSPRTGGQETQYFGPGTRLLVL.

The chain joins TRBV19 to TRBJ2-7; 12 bases line up with TRBD2. Germline V gives CDR1 LNHDA, CDR2 SQIVND (reference sequence). This CDR3 spans 16 amino acids. V was pared by 6 bases and J by 3 bases, with 9 bases of the junction left unmatched. CDR3 nucleotide sequence: TGTGCCAGTAGCCTCAGACTAGCGGGGGCCGTCTACGAGCAGTACTTC. Amino acid sequence: CASSLRLAGAVYEQYF.

V is TRBV7-8 and J is TRBJ1-5, with 9 bases matching TRBD1. The junction had 3 bases not matched to a gene; V was cut back by 5 bases and J by 4 bases. CDR1 and CDR2 (germline): SGHVS, FQNEAQ. The CDR3 totals 14 residues. In DNA, the CDR3 is TGTGCCAGCAGCAAACAGGGGGCTAATCAGCCCCAGCATTTT. Residues: CASSKQGANQPQHF.

Only a few counts were recorded for this clone. V is TRBV10-1 and J is TRBJ2-5, with 7 bases matching TRBD1. V dropped 6 bases and J dropped 6; count of bases not matched to a gene: 13. CDR3 length equals 15 residues. Germline lookup yields CDR1 WNHNN and CDR2 SYGVQD (reference sequence). The DNA of the CDR3 is TGCGCCAGCAGAGGAAAGACAGGGCTGGGAAAGACCCAGTACTTC. It encodes CASRGKTGLGKTQYF.

In its sample, this clone was seen once. V and J are TRBV6-1 and TRBJ2-1; TRBD2 aligns across 10 bases. The V segment lost 0 bases and the J segment 4 bases; nucleotides outside the gene matches: 0. Per the germline V gene, CDR1 is MNHNS and CDR2 is SASEGT. The CDR3 covers 15 residues. CDR3 in DNA: TGTGCCAGCAGTGAAGCAGCGGGAGGGTACAATGAGCAGTTCTTC. The encoded protein is CASSEAAGGYNEQFF.

This chain connects TRBV7-3 to TRBJ2-1; no reliable D call. This CDR3 has 13 amino acids. V was shortened by 5 bases and J by 6 bases, with 11 bases between the two germline ends. Germline CDR1 reads SGHTA; CDR2 reads FQGTGA. The DNA of the CDR3 is TGTGCCAGCAGCCTAGGCACTGTCAATGAGCAGTTCTTC. Residues: CASSLGTVNEQFF.

This clone was seen a single time. This chain joins TRBV25-1 and TRBJ1-1; tentative D call: TRBD1 (6 bases). This CDR3 spans 14 amino acids. Trimming took off 4 bases at V and 4 bases at J, with 13 bases between the two ends. The germline CDR1 and CDR2 sequences are MGHDK and SYGVNS. CDR3 nucleotides: TGTGCCAGCAGTGTTCAGGGGACCGGCACTGAAGCTTTCTTT. This codes for CASSVQGTGTEAFF.

V and J are TRBV7-9 and TRBJ1-3; the D gene is possibly TRBD1 (5 bases). This CDR3 has 17 amino acids. Trimming took 5 bases from V and 0 from J, leaving 17 bases between them. Germline assignment: CDR1 SEHNR and CDR2 FQNEAQ (reference sequence). As DNA, the CDR3 is TGTGCCAGCAGCCATATCTTTCAGGGCTTCTCTGGAAACACCATATATTTT. Protein sequence: CASSHIFQGFSGNTIYF.

This sequence joins TRBV2 and TRBJ2-7, with a weak D call TRBD1 (8 bases). Germline V gene lookup returns CDR1 SNHLY and CDR2 FYNNEI. Trimming cost V 5 bases and J 3 bases, with 17 bases left between them. The CDR3 is 15 amino acids. The CDR3 sequence: CASSLQGGDGYEQYF. CDR3 DNA: TGTGCCAGCAGTCTACAGGGGGGGGATGGCTACGAGCAGTACTTC.

The chain combines TRBV2 with TRBJ1-5, with 9 positions matching TRBD1. The CDR3 runs to 14 residues. J lost 6 bases, V lost 4 bases, and 4 bases had no gene match. The germline CDR1 and CDR2 sequences are SNHLY and FYNNEI. CDR3 loop: CASSGTGGVQPQHF. The CDR3 bases are TGTGCCAGCAGTGGTACAGGGGGCGTTCAGCCCCAGCATTTT.

This chain joins TRBV2 and TRBJ1-1, with a tentative D call TRBD1 (6 bases). CDR3 size: 13 residues. The ends were cut back, 6 bases at V and 4 bases at J, with 12 bases in the middle. CDR1 and CDR2 (germline): SNHLY, FYNNEI. CDR3 amino acids: CASRGGRGTEAFF. The CDR3 nucleotides read TGTGCCAGCAGAGGGGGGAGGGGCACTGAAGCTTTCTTT. The full variable domain, with the rest looked up from reference TRBV2 and TRBJ1-1, is EPEVTQTPSHQVTQMGQEVILRCVPISNHLYFYWYRQILGQKVEFLVSFYNNEISEKSEIFDDQFSVERPDGSNFTLKIRSTKLEDSAMYFCASRGGRGTEAFFGQGTRLTVV.

The chain couples TRBV19 to TRBJ2-7, with a tentative D call TRBD1 (6 bases). This CDR3 has 15 amino acids. V lost 6 bases and J 3 bases, leaving 18 bases between the germline ends. Germline V lookup: CDR1 LNHDA, CDR2 SQIVND (reference sequence). The CDR3 sequence: CASRWDNRGLYEQYF. The CDR3 DNA follows: TGTGCCAGTAGATGGGACAACCGGGGCCTCTACGAGCAGTACTTC.

This clone was found many times. This chain joins TRBV2 and TRBJ2-3; the D is unclear. CDR3 length equals 12 residues. Germline V gene data show CDR1 as SNHLY and CDR2 as FYNNEI. V lost 1 base and J 6 bases, leaving 5 bases between the germline ends. The CDR3 loop reads CASSEGSDTQYF. CDR3 nucleotide sequence: TGTGCCAGCAGTGAAGGAAGCGATACGCAGTATTTT.

This sequence joins TRBV29-1 and TRBJ1-1; 9 bases fit TRBD1. J was trimmed by 1 base and V by 7 bases; bases with no gene match: 7. The V gene's germline CDR1 is SQVTM and CDR2 ANQGSEA. The CDR3 extends over 14 amino acids. This CDR3 reads CSGGQGAGNTEAFF. In DNA form, the CDR3 reads TGCAGCGGGGGACAGGGCGCGGGGAACACTGAAGCTTTCTTT. Together with reference TRBV29-1 and TRBJ1-1, the CDR3 gives the full variable domain: SAVISQKPSRDICQRGTSLTIQCQVDSQVTMMFWYRQQPGQSLTLIATANQGSEATYESGFVIDKFPISRPNLTFSTLTVSNMSPEDSSIYLCSGGQGAGNTEAFFGQGTRLTVV.

The chain recombines TRBV13 with TRBJ2-2, with 11 bases that match TRBD2. J gave up 5 bases and V 2 bases, and 7 bases lay outside the gene matches. CDR3 length equals 17 residues. Germline V CDR1 and CDR2: PRHDT, FYEKMQ (reference sequence). In nucleotides, the CDR3 is TGTGCCAGCAGCTTAATCCTAGCGGGAGGAGGGACCGGGGAGCTGTTTTTT. Translation: CASSLILAGGGTGELFF.

The chain couples TRBV12-3 or TRBV12-4 to TRBJ2-1; 9 bases are shared with TRBD1. The ends lost 6 bases at V and 8 bases at J; junction bases unmatched: 5. The CDR3 covers 13 residues. The CDR3 nucleotides are TGTGCCAGCAGATTAACAGGGGGCGATGAGCAGTTCTTC. Translated: CASRLTGGDEQFF.

This chain links TRBV28 with TRBJ2-2; TRBD1 aligns across 8 bases. With 2 bases clipped from V and 0 bases from J, the junction kept 2 bases outside the gene matches. The CDR3 is made up of 16 amino acids. Germline V lookup: CDR1 MDHEN, CDR2 SYDVKM. The DNA of the CDR3 is TGTGCCAGCAGTTTACGGACAGGGACGAACACCGGGGAGCTGTTTTTT. This gives the protein CASSLRTGTNTGELFF.